The text below deals with one T cell receptor (beta chain). Its antigen is unknown. The V gene's germline CDR1 is LGHNA and CDR2 YSLEER. The CDR3 runs 15 residues. With 1 base clipped from V and 6 bases from J, the junction kept 9 bases outside the gene matches. This entry belongs to a study of beta chain features in type 1 diabetes. Study summary: Patients looked much like healthy donors when it came to age, gender and cell yields. Study findings and constraints: Since sequencing was performed on cDNA, cells with high TCR expression could be over-represented.

Blood was drawn once from each donor into heparinised tubes. The draws averaged about 0.11 L. Naive, central memory, regulatory and stem cell-like memory cells within the CD4+ compartment were sorted using CD45RO/CCR7/CD25/CD127/CD95/CD27. Sequencing targeted expressed TCRB transcripts, as all isolated RNA had been reverse transcribed. The repertoire was sequenced with immunoSEQ multiplex PCR; TCRdb's copy has only in-frame clones and lacks some. The repertoire has about 220,000 clones, roughly 11% of them found once; the top ten carry approximately 1.3%. The sample comprised central memory CD4+ T cells from blood. V usage is TRBV4-3 and J usage is TRBJ2-7; TRBD1 matches at 7 bases. The clonotype comes from a man aged 18 to 29 in good health. CDR3 protein: CASSQGGQGVGEQYF. DNA of the CDR3: TGCGCCAGCAGCCAAGGAGGGCAGGGGGTAGGCGAGCAGTACTTC.